These T cell receptor beta chains were read from a single sample in a study of blood T cell repertoires in COVID-19. Repertoires were generated with immunoSEQ multiplex PCR, while TCRdb's copy carries only in-frame clones and drops some. Of under 200,000 clones listed, 80% to 90% are singletons. The sequenced material came from peripheral blood. These receptors originate from a young man with active or convalescent COVID-19. Both conserved end residues are part of each CDR3. D genes are given only for firm matches. A row's size may be missing; if present it is once, few, many or a size class.

cdr3_nt: TGTGCCAGCTCACCAGCTGTCAGTTTGGAGACCCAGTACTTC; cdr3_aa: CASSPAVSLETQYF; j_call: TRBJ2-5; d_call: .; cdr3_length: 14; clone_size: .; v_call: TRBV18
cdr3_nt: TGTGCCAGCACCTTTGTCGGGGCCGGGGAGCTGTTTTTT; cdr3_aa: CASTFVGAGELFF; j_call: TRBJ2-2; d_call: .; cdr3_length: 13; clone_size: .; v_call: TRBV7-6
cdr3_nt: TGCGCCAGCAGCCAAGATAAGGGGGGGGCAGACTCTGGGGCCAACGTCCTGACTTTC; cdr3_aa: CASSQDKGGADSGANVLTF; j_call: TRBJ2-6; d_call: .; cdr3_length: 19; clone_size: .; v_call: TRBV4-3
cdr3_nt: TGCAGTGCTAGTCCCAGGGGGTTCTACACTGAAGCTTTCTTT; cdr3_aa: CSASPRGFYTEAFF; j_call: TRBJ1-1; d_call: TRBD1; cdr3_length: 14; clone_size: .; v_call: TRBV20-1
cdr3_nt: TGTGCCAGCAGTTACCAGTCGGGGAAAGTGGGAACTGAAGCTTTCTTT; cdr3_aa: CASSYQSGKVGTEAFF; j_call: TRBJ1-1; d_call: .; cdr3_length: 16; clone_size: .; v_call: TRBV6-2/TRBV6-3
cdr3_nt: TGTGCCAGTAGTATTATGGGACTAGGATTGTCCAATGAGCAGTTCTTC; cdr3_aa: CASSIMGLGLSNEQFF; j_call: TRBJ2-1; d_call: TRBD2; cdr3_length: 16; clone_size: .; v_call: TRBV19
cdr3_nt: TGTGCCAGCAGCCGACGGGGGGCGGAGACCCAGTACTTC; cdr3_aa: CASSRRGAETQYF; j_call: TRBJ2-5; d_call: .; cdr3_length: 13; clone_size: .; v_call: TRBV6-5
cdr3_nt: TGTGCCAGCAGCTTGCCGACAGGGGGACAAGAGACCCAGTACTTC; cdr3_aa: CASSLPTGGQETQYF; j_call: TRBJ2-5; d_call: TRBD1; cdr3_length: 15; clone_size: .; v_call: TRBV7-8
cdr3_nt: TGTGCCAGCAGCCCTACTAGCGGCTCCTACAATGAGCAGTTCTTC; cdr3_aa: CASSPTSGSYNEQFF; j_call: TRBJ2-1; d_call: TRBD2; cdr3_length: 15; clone_size: .; v_call: TRBV5-4
cdr3_nt: TGTGCCAGCACCATTAGTGGAGGGCCCCAGCATTTT; cdr3_aa: CASTISGGPQHF; j_call: TRBJ1-5; d_call: .; cdr3_length: 12; clone_size: .; v_call: TRBV12-3/TRBV12-4
cdr3_nt: TGTGCCAGCAGCGCGATTACAGAGAATAGCAATCAGCCCCAGCATTTT; cdr3_aa: CASSAITENSNQPQHF; j_call: TRBJ1-5; d_call: .; cdr3_length: 16; clone_size: once; v_call: TRBV7-9
cdr3_nt: TGTGCCAGTAGTATAAGCTCTCAAGCTTTCTTT; cdr3_aa: CASSISSQAFF; j_call: TRBJ1-1; d_call: .; cdr3_length: 11; clone_size: once; v_call: TRBV19
cdr3_nt: TGTGCCAGCAGCTTTACTAGCGGGATGGCGGATACGCAGTATTTT; cdr3_aa: CASSFTSGMADTQYF; j_call: TRBJ2-3; d_call: TRBD2; cdr3_length: 15; clone_size: .; v_call: TRBV9
cdr3_nt: TGTGCCAGCAGCTTAGGAAGCCCGTCAACTCTAACCTACAATGAGCAGTTCTTC; cdr3_aa: CASSLGSPSTLTYNEQFF; j_call: TRBJ2-1; d_call: .; cdr3_length: 18; clone_size: once; v_call: TRBV13
cdr3_nt: TGTGCCAGCAGTTTCCTGGGCCCAGCCTATGGCTACACCTTC; cdr3_aa: CASSFLGPAYGYTF; j_call: TRBJ1-2; d_call: .; cdr3_length: 14; clone_size: .; v_call: TRBV27
cdr3_nt: TGCAGCGTCGGGACAGTTAATTCACCCCTCCACTTT; cdr3_aa: CSVGTVNSPLHF; j_call: TRBJ1-6; d_call: TRBD1; cdr3_length: 12; clone_size: .; v_call: TRBV29-1
cdr3_nt: TGCAGCGTTGTTGGGGACAGGGGTTGGAACACTGAAGCTTTCTTT; cdr3_aa: CSVVGDRGWNTEAFF; j_call: TRBJ1-1; d_call: TRBD1; cdr3_length: 15; clone_size: .; v_call: TRBV29-1
cdr3_nt: TGCGCCAGCAGCCAAGATCCAGGAGGGCCTGAAGCTTTCTTT; cdr3_aa: CASSQDPGGPEAFF; j_call: TRBJ1-1; d_call: .; cdr3_length: 14; clone_size: .; v_call: TRBV4-3
cdr3_nt: TGTGCCAGCGGCGGTATCACCGGGGAGCTGTTTTTT; cdr3_aa: CASGGITGELFF; j_call: TRBJ2-2; d_call: .; cdr3_length: 12; clone_size: .; v_call: TRBV3-1/TRBV3-2
cdr3_nt: TGTGCCAGTAGTAGACAGGGGGCTGACACCGGGGAGCTGTTTTTT; cdr3_aa: CASSRQGADTGELFF; j_call: TRBJ2-2; d_call: TRBD1; cdr3_length: 15; clone_size: .; v_call: TRBV19
cdr3_nt: TGTGCCAGCAGCCTGGGCATGGGGGGGCTGGAAAATCAGCCCCAGCATTTT; cdr3_aa: CASSLGMGGLENQPQHF; j_call: TRBJ1-5; d_call: .; cdr3_length: 17; clone_size: .; v_call: TRBV5-8
cdr3_nt: TGTGCCAGCAGCTTAGATAAGGGGGCACAGTTCTTC; cdr3_aa: CASSLDKGAQFF; j_call: TRBJ2-1; d_call: TRBD1; cdr3_length: 12; clone_size: .; v_call: TRBV7-2
cdr3_nt: TGTGCCAGCAGTCCACGCCAGGGCACTGAAGCTTTCTTT; cdr3_aa: CASSPRQGTEAFF; j_call: TRBJ1-1; d_call: .; cdr3_length: 13; clone_size: .; v_call: TRBV6-5
cdr3_nt: TGTGCCAGCAGCTTAGCCTCACCGGGGGGAGGCACTGAAGCTTTCTTT; cdr3_aa: CASSLASPGGGTEAFF; j_call: TRBJ1-1; d_call: .; cdr3_length: 16; clone_size: .; v_call: TRBV7-2
cdr3_nt: TGTGCCAGCAGCTTAGTGGGGAGGTCTGGGGCCAACGTCCTGACTTTC; cdr3_aa: CASSLVGRSGANVLTF; j_call: TRBJ2-6; d_call: .; cdr3_length: 16; clone_size: .; v_call: TRBV11-2
cdr3_nt: TGCGCCAGCAGCCTGGACGGGGTAAGCAATCAGCCCCAGCATTTT; cdr3_aa: CASSLDGVSNQPQHF; j_call: TRBJ1-5; d_call: .; cdr3_length: 15; clone_size: .; v_call: TRBV5-1
cdr3_nt: TGTGCCAGCAGTTCCGGGACAGGGCTGGAGCCCCAGCATTTT; cdr3_aa: CASSSGTGLEPQHF; j_call: TRBJ1-5; d_call: TRBD1; cdr3_length: 14; clone_size: .; v_call: TRBV27
cdr3_nt: TGTGCCAGCAGTCCATCGGACATGTCTGAAGCTTTCTTT; cdr3_aa: CASSPSDMSEAFF; j_call: TRBJ1-1; d_call: .; cdr3_length: 13; clone_size: once; v_call: TRBV27
cdr3_nt: TGTGCCAGCAGCCAGACCGGGACAGGGTCCTATGGCTACACCTTC; cdr3_aa: CASSQTGTGSYGYTF; j_call: TRBJ1-2; d_call: TRBD1; cdr3_length: 15; clone_size: .; v_call: TRBV4-2
cdr3_nt: TGTGCCAGCAGCCAAGAACACAGGGGATCAGATACGCAGTATTTT; cdr3_aa: CASSQEHRGSDTQYF; j_call: TRBJ2-3; d_call: TRBD1; cdr3_length: 15; clone_size: .; v_call: TRBV3-1/TRBV3-2
cdr3_nt: TGTGCCAGCAGCCCTCAGGGGCTAGCAGTCCACAGTGAGCAGTTCTTC; cdr3_aa: CASSPQGLAVHSEQFF; j_call: TRBJ2-1; d_call: .; cdr3_length: 16; clone_size: .; v_call: TRBV11-3
cdr3_nt: TGTGCCAGCAGCATTGGACAGGGCTTAACCGAAGCTTTCTTT; cdr3_aa: CASSIGQGLTEAFF; j_call: TRBJ1-1; d_call: TRBD1; cdr3_length: 14; clone_size: .; v_call: TRBV13
cdr3_nt: TGTGCCAGCAGTCCCTTGACAGGAGATAGCAATCAGCCCCAGCATTTT; cdr3_aa: CASSPLTGDSNQPQHF; j_call: TRBJ1-5; d_call: .; cdr3_length: 16; clone_size: .; v_call: TRBV6-2/TRBV6-3
cdr3_nt: TGTGCCAGCAGCTTGGACAGTGGGAACACTGAAGCTTTCTTT; cdr3_aa: CASSLDSGNTEAFF; j_call: TRBJ1-1; d_call: .; cdr3_length: 14; clone_size: .; v_call: TRBV5-4
cdr3_nt: TGTGCCAGCAAATCTTACTTGGACAGCCCCACAGATACGCAGTATTTT; cdr3_aa: CASKSYLDSPTDTQYF; j_call: TRBJ2-3; d_call: .; cdr3_length: 16; clone_size: .; v_call: TRBV7-9
cdr3_nt: TGCGCCAGCAGCGGGGCAGGGGTCACCGGGGAGCTGTTTTTT; cdr3_aa: CASSGAGVTGELFF; j_call: TRBJ2-2; d_call: .; cdr3_length: 14; clone_size: .; v_call: TRBV5-1
cdr3_nt: TGTGCCAGCAGCTTATTCCCCCACAGGAACTACAATGAGCAGTTCTTC; cdr3_aa: CASSLFPHRNYNEQFF; j_call: TRBJ2-1; d_call: .; cdr3_length: 16; clone_size: .; v_call: TRBV7-9
cdr3_nt: TGTGCCAGCACCTCGGGGGGAGCCGGGGCCAACGTCCTGACTTTC; cdr3_aa: CASTSGGAGANVLTF; j_call: TRBJ2-6; d_call: TRBD2; cdr3_length: 15; clone_size: .; v_call: TRBV6-5